Listed here are 9 T cell receptor beta chains from one sample, sequenced in a study of blood T cell repertoires in COVID-19. Sequencing was performed with immunoSEQ multiplex PCR; in TCRdb, only in-frame clones are kept and a portion is missing. The repertoire holds almost 30,000 clones, with about nine tenths as singletons. Sequenced material: peripheral blood. These TCRs come from a human donor in a cohort sampled during active COVID-19.

This chain joins TRBV7-9 and TRBJ2-3; a possible D gene is TRBD2 (7 bases). V was pared by 0 bases and J by 1 base, with 11 bases between. The CDR3 consists of 16 residues. Germline assignment: CDR1 SEHNR and CDR2 FQNEAQ (reference sequence). In nucleotides, the CDR3 is TGTGCCAGCAGCTTAGCGGGCGGGGGCGGCACAGATACGCAGTATTTT. This translates into CASSLAGGGGTDTQYF.

The CDR3 spells CASKGQGKDEQYF. For the CDR3, the DNA is TGTGCCAGCAAAGGACAGGGAAAAGACGAGCAGTACTTC. The chain couples TRBV2 to TRBJ2-7; 8 positions match TRBD1. This CDR3 spans 13 amino acids. Losses at the gene ends were 7 bases for V and 5 bases for J; bases not matched to a gene: 7. Germline loops: CDR1 SNHLY, CDR2 FYNNEI. Drawing the rest from reference TRBV2 and TRBJ2-7, the complete variable domain is EPEVTQTPSHQVTQMGQEVILRCVPISNHLYFYWYRQILGQKVEFLVSFYNNEISEKSEIFDDQFSVERPDGSNFTLKIRSTKLEDSAMYFCASKGQGKDEQYFGPGTRLTVT.

In this sample, this clone turned up a few times. The chain uses TRBV11-2 and TRBJ2-7; 9 nucleotides align to TRBD1. This CDR3 is 15 amino acids long. Germline V CDR1 and CDR2: SGHAT, FQNNGV. V trimming: 1 base; J trimming: 3 bases; junction bases outside the gene matches: 4. CDR3 nucleotides: TGTGCCAGCAGCTTAGCGGGACAGGGTAACTACGAGCAGTACTTC. It yields the protein CASSLAGQGNYEQYF.

This chain links TRBV25-1 with TRBJ2-1, with 7 bases fitting TRBD1. Germline V gene sequence: CDR1 MGHDK, CDR2 SYGVNS. The V gene end was trimmed by 6 bases and the J gene end by 4 bases; junction bases not matched to a gene: 6. The CDR3 covers 14 residues. This CDR3 is CASRKGADYNEQFF. CDR3 bases: TGTGCCAGCAGAAAGGGGGCGGATTACAATGAGCAGTTCTTC.

The J gene is TRBJ2-2, the V gene TRBV18; D might be TRBD2 (5 bases). The ends were cut back, 2 bases at V and 6 bases at J, with 13 bases in the middle. This CDR3 region has 15 residues. Germline V gene data show CDR1 as KGHSH and CDR2 as LQKENI. Written as DNA, the CDR3 is TGTGCCAGCTCACCAGGTGGAGGAGGCGCCGGGGAGCTGTTTTTT. Amino acids: CASSPGGGGAGELFF. Complete variable domain (other parts from reference TRBV18 and TRBJ2-2): NAGVMQNPRHLVRRRGQEARLRCSPMKGHSHVYWYRQLPEEGLKFMVYLQKENIIDESGMPKERFSAEFPKEGPSILRIQQVVRGDSAAYFCASSPGGGGAGELFFGEGSRLTVL.

This rearrangement joins TRBV15 to TRBJ1-6; 8 nucleotides align to TRBD1. The CDR3 has 17 residues. V lost 0 bases and J lost 11; bases outside the gene matches: 12. The germline V gene has CDR1 LNHNV and CDR2 YYDKDF (reference sequence). The DNA for the CDR3 is TGTGCCACCAGCAGAGATAACAGGGACAGGAGCAGTCCACCCCTCCACTTT. As protein: CATSRDNRDRSSPPLHF.

This sequence joins TRBV28 and TRBJ1-5; D possibly corresponds to TRBD1 (6 bases). The CDR3 runs to 17 residues. Germline CDR1 is MDHEN and CDR2 is SYDVKM. Trimming took off 3 bases at V and 0 bases at J, with 15 bases between the two ends. The CDR3 DNA sequence: TGTGCCAGCAGTTTCTTCAAGGACAGAAATAGCAATCAGCCCCAGCATTTT. Translated: CASSFFKDRNSNQPQHF.

The CDR3 nucleotides read TGCGCCAGCAGCCAAGAAGGACAGCGTGCGTCCTACGAGCAGTACTTC. This gives the protein CASSQEGQRASYEQYF. This chain uses TRBV4-1 with TRBJ2-7; D might be TRBD1 (6 bases). Germline V gene sequence: CDR1 MGHRA, CDR2 YSYEKL. This CDR3 contains 16 residues. Trimming shortened V by 0 bases and J by 1 base, and 13 bases separated the two germline ends.

The V and J genes are TRBV7-2 and TRBJ2-1, with 7 bases identical to TRBD1. Unmatched junction bases numbered 6, after V lost 3 bases and J lost 4 bases. There are 15 residues in the CDR3. The germline CDR1 and CDR2 sequences are SGHTA and FQGNSA. This chain's CDR3 is CASSLTGTAYNEQFF. The DNA for the CDR3 is TGTGCCAGCAGCTTGACCGGGACAGCTTACAATGAGCAGTTCTTC. The full variable domain, rest sourced from reference TRBV7-2 and TRBJ2-1, is GAGVSQSPSNKVTEKGKDVELRCDPISGHTALYWYRQSLGQGLEFLIYFQGNSAPDKSGLPSDRFSAERTGGSVSTLTIQRTQQEDSAVYLCASSLTGTAYNEQFFGPGTRLTVL.